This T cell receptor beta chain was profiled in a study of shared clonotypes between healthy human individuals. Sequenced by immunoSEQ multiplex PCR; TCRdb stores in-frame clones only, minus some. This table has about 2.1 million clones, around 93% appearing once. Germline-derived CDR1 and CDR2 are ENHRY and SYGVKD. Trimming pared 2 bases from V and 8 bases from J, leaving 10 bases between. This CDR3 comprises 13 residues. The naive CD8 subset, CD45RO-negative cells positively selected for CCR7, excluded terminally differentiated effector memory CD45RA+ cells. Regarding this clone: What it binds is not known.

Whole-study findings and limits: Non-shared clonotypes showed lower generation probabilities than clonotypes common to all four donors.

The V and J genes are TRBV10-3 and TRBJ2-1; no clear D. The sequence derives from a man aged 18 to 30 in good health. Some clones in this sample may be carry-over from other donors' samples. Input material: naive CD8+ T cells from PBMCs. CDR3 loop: CAISEVLRHEQFF. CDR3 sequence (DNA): TGTGCCATCAGTGAGGTACTACGGCATGAGCAGTTCTTC.